Shown below are 2 T cell receptor beta chains from a single sample sequenced in a study of T cells expressing NK-cell markers. TCRdb reworked the 5' RACE reads into one entry per CDR3 protein, no DNA. The repertoire shows around 100,000 distinct CDR3 sequences; the top ten hold about a fifth. Specimen: blood T cells: a sorted CD56 or NKG2C T cell subset, CD4+ or CD8+ T cells, or bulk PBMC T cells (not recorded which). The receptors stem from a woman between 18 and 69 years old in good health.

This chain's CDR3 is CASTGQQANEKLFF. V and J are TRBV7-9 and TRBJ1-4; TCRdb gives TRBD1 as the D gene, but with no DNA this cannot be confirmed. This CDR3 comprises 14 residues. The germline CDR1 and CDR2 sequences are SEHNR and FQNEAQ (reference sequence).

The J gene is TRBJ1-3, the V gene TRBV12-3 or TRBV12-4; the D call from TCRdb, TRBD1, cannot be confirmed without DNA. The length of the CDR3 is 14 residues. This CDR3 reads CASSRPGSGNTIYF.